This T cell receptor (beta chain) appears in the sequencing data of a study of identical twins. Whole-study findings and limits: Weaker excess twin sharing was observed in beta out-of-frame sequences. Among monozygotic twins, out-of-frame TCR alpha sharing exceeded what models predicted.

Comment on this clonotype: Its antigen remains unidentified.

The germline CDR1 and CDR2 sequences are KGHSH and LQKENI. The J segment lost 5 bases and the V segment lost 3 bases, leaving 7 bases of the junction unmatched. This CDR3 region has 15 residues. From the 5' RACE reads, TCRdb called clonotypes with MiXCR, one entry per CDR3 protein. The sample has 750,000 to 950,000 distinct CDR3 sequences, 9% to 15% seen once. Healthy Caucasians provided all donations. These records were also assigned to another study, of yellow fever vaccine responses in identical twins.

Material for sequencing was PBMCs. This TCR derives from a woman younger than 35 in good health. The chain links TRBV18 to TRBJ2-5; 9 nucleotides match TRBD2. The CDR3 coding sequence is TGTGCCAGCTCACCTAGCGGGGGCACACGGGAGACCCAGTACTTC. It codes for CASSPSGGTRETQYF.